The T cell receptor beta chain under discussion was sequenced for a study of cytomegalovirus exposure and HLA in healthy donors. The study ran its PCR with 60 Vbeta and 13 Jbeta primers. Produced via immunoSEQ multiplex PCR; TCRdb's table is partial and in-frame only. The sample records about 150,000 clones, roughly 83% being singletons. Study-level results: Across all donors, roughly uniform sequencing depth was an assumption of the presence/absence analyses. TCR beta V- and J-gene trimming, according to a later analysis, was linked to a missense DCLRE1C variant.

With respect to this clone: Its specificity is not known.

This sequence originates from a human donor in good health. Sequencing was carried out using PBMCs.

The CDR3 protein is CASSPHRGGSYEQYF. In nucleotides, the CDR3 is TGTGCCAGCAGTCCACACCGAGGGGGATCCTACGAGCAGTACTTC. The rearrangement uses TRBV28 and TRBJ2-7; D is perhaps TRBD1 (6 bases). Trimming took off 5 bases at V and 1 base at J, with 15 bases between the two ends. The germline V gene encodes CDR1 MDHEN and CDR2 SYDVKM. This CDR3 is 15 amino acids long.